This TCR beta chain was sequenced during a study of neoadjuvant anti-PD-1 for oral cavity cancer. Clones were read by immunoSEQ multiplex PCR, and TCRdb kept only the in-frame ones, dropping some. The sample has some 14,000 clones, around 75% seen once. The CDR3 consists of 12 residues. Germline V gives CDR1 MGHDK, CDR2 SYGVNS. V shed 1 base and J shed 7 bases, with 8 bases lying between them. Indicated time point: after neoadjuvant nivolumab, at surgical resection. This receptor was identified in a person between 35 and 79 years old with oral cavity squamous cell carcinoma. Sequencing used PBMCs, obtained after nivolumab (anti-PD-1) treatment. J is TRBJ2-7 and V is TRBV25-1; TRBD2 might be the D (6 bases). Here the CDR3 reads CASSESGEEQYF. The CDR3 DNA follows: TGTGCCAGCAGTGAATCGGGGGAAGAGCAGTACTTC.